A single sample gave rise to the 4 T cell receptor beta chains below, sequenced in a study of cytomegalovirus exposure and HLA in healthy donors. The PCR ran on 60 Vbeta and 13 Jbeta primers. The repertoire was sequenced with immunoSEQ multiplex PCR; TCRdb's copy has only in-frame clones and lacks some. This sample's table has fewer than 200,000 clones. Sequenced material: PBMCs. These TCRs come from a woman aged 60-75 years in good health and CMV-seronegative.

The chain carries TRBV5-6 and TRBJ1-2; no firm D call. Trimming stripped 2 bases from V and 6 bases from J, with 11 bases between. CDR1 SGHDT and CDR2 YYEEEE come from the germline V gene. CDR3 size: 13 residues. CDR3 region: CASSFGFPDGYTF. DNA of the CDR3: TGTGCCAGCAGCTTTGGTTTTCCAGATGGCTACACCTTC.

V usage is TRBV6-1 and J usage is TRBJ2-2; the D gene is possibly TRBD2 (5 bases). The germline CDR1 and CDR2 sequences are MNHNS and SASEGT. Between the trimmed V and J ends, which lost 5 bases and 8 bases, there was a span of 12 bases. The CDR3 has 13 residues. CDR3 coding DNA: TGTGCCAGCAGTCCGCTGAGGGAAGGGGAGCTGTTTTTT. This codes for CASSPLREGELFF.

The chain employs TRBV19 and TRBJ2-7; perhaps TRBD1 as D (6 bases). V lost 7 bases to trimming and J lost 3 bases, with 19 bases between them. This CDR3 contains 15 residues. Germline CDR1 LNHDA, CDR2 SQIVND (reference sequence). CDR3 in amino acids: CASTPEGDQNYEQYF. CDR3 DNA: TGTGCCAGTACCCCTGAGGGGGATCAAAACTACGAGCAGTACTTC.

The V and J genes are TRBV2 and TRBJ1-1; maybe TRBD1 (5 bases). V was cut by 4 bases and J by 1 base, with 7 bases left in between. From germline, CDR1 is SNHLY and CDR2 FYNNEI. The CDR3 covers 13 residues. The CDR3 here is CASSGTRNTEAFF. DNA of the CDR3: TGTGCCAGCAGTGGGACAAGGAACACTGAAGCTTTCTTT.